This is a list of T cell receptor beta chains from one sample in a study of response to subunit inactivated influenza vaccine. TCRdb independently ran MiXCR on the RT-PCR reads; one entry per CDR3 protein. This sample has roughly 550,000 distinct CDR3 sequences, with under 30% found just once. This sample was shared with a second study, whose subject was T cells expressing NK-cell markers.

Sequenced here: CD4+ T cells sorted from PBMCs, sampled 12 days after vaccination. Receptor source: a man aged 50 or older who received an inactivated influenza vaccine. Each CDR3 is given with its conserved first and last residue. The D gene is left open where the match is weak. Expanded clones get a size class; other rows say once, few or many, or leave the size out.

TRBJ2-1,.,few,14,TRBV28,TGTGCCAGCAGGGACGGTAGCTCCTACAATGAGCAGTTCTTC,CASRDGSSYNEQFF
TRBJ1-5,.,.,15,TRBV19,TGTGCCAGTAGTATCCGGCAGCCTAGCAATCAGCCCCAGCATTTT,CASSIRQPSNQPQHF
TRBJ2-7,.,few,14,TRBV9,TGTGCCAGCAGCGTAGACTCTGCCAGCCGCGAGCAGTACTTC,CASSVDSASREQYF
TRBJ2-3,.,few,15,TRBV15,TGTGCCACCAGCAGAGATTGGGGGAGCGTGGATACGCAGTATTTT,CATSRDWGSVDTQYF
TRBJ1-2,TRBD1,.,13,TRBV7-2,TGTGCCAGCAGCTTAGCGACAGGGAGTGGCTACACCTTC,CASSLATGSGYTF
TRBJ2-1,.,once,12,TRBV7-2,TGTGCCAGCAGCGCGGATTTCTATGAGCAGTTCTTC,CASSADFYEQFF
TRBJ2-5,.,.,13,TRBV28,TGTGCCAGCCGCCCCGGAGGGGAAGAGACCCAGTACTTC,CASRPGGEETQYF
TRBJ2-1,.,many,14,TRBV28,TGTGCCAGCAGCCCACTAGAGAAGTACAATGAGCAGTTCTTC,CASSPLEKYNEQFF
TRBJ2-5,TRBD2,.,16,TRBV20-1,TGCAGTGCTAGAGCTAGCGGGAGGGCTTCTGGAGAGACCCAGTACTTC,CSARASGRASGETQYF
TRBJ1-2,.,.,16,TRBV12-3/TRBV12-4,TGTGCCAGCACCTCGGGGAGTGGCAGGCTTAACTATGGCTACACCTTC,CASTSGSGRLNYGYTF
TRBJ1-1,.,.,14,TRBV20-1,TGCAGTGCTAGAGATTTTCGGTGGGACACTGAAGCTTTCTTT,CSARDFRWDTEAFF
TRBJ2-5,TRBD2,.,14,TRBV12-3/TRBV12-4,TGTGCCAGCAACGGAGCGGGAGGGGGCGAGACCCAGTACTTC,CASNGAGGGETQYF
TRBJ2-4,TRBD2,.,15,TRBV20-1,TGCAGTGCCACCGGGACTAGCGGGGGGCCCGCCATTCAGTACTTC,CSATGTSGGPAIQYF
TRBJ2-1,TRBD1,many,15,TRBV5-1,TGCGCCAGCAGCGCAACAGGGGGCCCGTACAATGAGCAGTTCTTC,CASSATGGPYNEQFF
TRBJ2-1,.,few,20,TRBV11-2,TGTGCCAGCAGCTTGACGGGACAGGGACTAGTCAGGAGGTCCTACAATGAGCAGTTCTTC,CASSLTGQGLVRRSYNEQFF
TRBJ1-5,TRBD1,.,15,TRBV7-2,TGTGCCAGCAGCTTAGGGACAGGGTACAGTCAGCCCCAGCATTTT,CASSLGTGYSQPQHF